This T cell receptor (beta chain) was sequenced for a study of control samples from healthy donors and cancer patients. Profiling relied on immunoSEQ multiplex PCR, and the TCRdb table lists in-frame clones only, not all of them. Of 99,000 or so clones listed, around four fifths were seen once; the top ten hold around 13%. CDR1 SNHLY and CDR2 FYNNEI come from the germline V gene. V was cut by 2 bases and J by 6 bases, with 11 bases left in between. The CDR3 covers 14 residues. Material for sequencing was blood. V and J are TRBV2 and TRBJ2-1; either TRBD1 or TRBD2 may fit D (5 bases each). The sequence was obtained from a woman between 45 and 65 years old in good health. CDR3 sequence reads: CASSERTGANEQFF. The CDR3 DNA reads TGTGCCAGCAGTGAACGGACTGGGGCCAATGAGCAGTTCTTC.